This TCR beta chain derives from a study of beta chain features in type 1 diabetes. Study in general: Sorted cells numbering some 110 million were examined across all samples. Study observations and caveats: The similarity of naive, central memory and Treg TCRB repertoires appeared greater among patients than among healthy donors.

Cell sorting via CD45RO/CCR7/CD25/CD127/CD95/CD27 was performed to obtain CD4+ naive, central memory, regulatory and stem cell-like memory cells. This clone appeared a single time. Its specificity is unknown. Expressed TCRB transcripts got sequenced, as all isolated RNA was reverse transcribed. Read totals for stem cell-like memory T cell samples averaged around 1 million. Profiling relied on immunoSEQ multiplex PCR, and the TCRdb table lists in-frame clones only, not all of them. The data contain approximately 40,000 clones, roughly 50% of them singletons. This TCR was sampled from a woman aged 30 to 39 in good health. The sample consisted of stem cell memory CD4+ T cells from blood.

The CDR3 coding sequence is TGTGCCAGCAGCAAAGCCACTCGGGTTACGACTGAGCAGTTCTTC. Protein: CASSKATRVTTEQFF. V usage is TRBV21-1 and J usage is TRBJ2-1; the table's D call, TRBD2, was not checked against the DNA. TRBV21-1 constitutes a pseudogene. The CDR3 runs to 15 residues.